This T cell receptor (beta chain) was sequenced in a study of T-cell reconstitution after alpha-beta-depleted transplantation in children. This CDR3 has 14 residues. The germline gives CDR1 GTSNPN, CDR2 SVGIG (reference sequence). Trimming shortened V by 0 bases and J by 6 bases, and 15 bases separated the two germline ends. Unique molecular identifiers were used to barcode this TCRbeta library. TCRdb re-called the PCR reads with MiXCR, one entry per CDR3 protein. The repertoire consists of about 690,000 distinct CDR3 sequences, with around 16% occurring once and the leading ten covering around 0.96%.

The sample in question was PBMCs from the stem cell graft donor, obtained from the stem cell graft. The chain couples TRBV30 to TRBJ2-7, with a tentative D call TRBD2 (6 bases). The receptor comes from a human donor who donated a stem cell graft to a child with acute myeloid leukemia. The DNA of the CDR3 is TGTGCCTGGAGTGTACTAAGGGGAGGCGGCGAGCAGTACTTC. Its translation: CAWSVLRGGGEQYF.